The 18 T cell receptor beta chains given below trace back to one sample, sequenced in a study of OX40 agonist ivuxolimab in advanced cancers. Sequencing was performed with immunoSEQ multiplex PCR; in TCRdb, only in-frame clones are kept and a portion is missing. The profile shows approximately 44,000 clones, about 90% of them singletons. Specimen: CD4+ or CD8+ T cells sorted from blood, collected in a trial of the OX40 agonist ivuxolimab. These receptors were taken from an adult with an advanced solid tumor such as melanoma, head and neck, liver or kidney cancer.

This chain's CDR3 is CASSLHVGDGNTIYF. As DNA, the CDR3 is TGCGCCAGCAGCCTCCATGTTGGGGACGGAAACACCATATATTTT. The J gene is TRBJ1-3, the V gene TRBV4-1; perhaps TRBD1 as D (5 bases). CDR3 size: 15 residues. Germline V CDR1 and CDR2: MGHRA, YSYEKL. V lost 4 bases and J 4 bases, leaving 14 bases between the germline ends.

The rearrangement uses TRBV4-2 and TRBJ1-2; no definite D call. V was shortened by 1 base and J by 8 bases, with 11 bases between the two germline ends. The CDR3 totals 13 residues. Per the germline V gene, CDR1 is LGHNA and CDR2 is YNFKEQ. The CDR3 is CASSQGAVLGYTF. The CDR3 region has the DNA TGTGCCAGCAGCCAAGGGGCAGTGTTGGGCTACACCTTC.

The chain combines TRBV6-5 with TRBJ2-3; TRBD2 agrees at 13 bases. J gave up 4 bases and V 5 bases, and 3 bases lay outside the gene matches. This CDR3 has 15 residues. In germline, CDR1 is MNHEY, CDR2 SVGAGI. CDR3 nucleotides: TGTGCCAGCAGTAGGACTAGCGGGAGTGCAGATACGCAGTATTTT. This codes for CASSRTSGSADTQYF.

This chain connects TRBV30 to TRBJ2-1; D remains ambiguous. Trimming stripped 2 bases from V and 6 bases from J, with 5 bases between. Germline-derived CDR1 and CDR2 are GTSNPN and SVGIG (reference sequence). CDR3 length equals 11 residues. DNA of the CDR3: TGTGCCTGGAGTCAAGGCAATGAGCAGTTCTTC. Its protein product is CAWSQGNEQFF.

The rearrangement links TRBV28 to TRBJ2-7, with 8 positions matching TRBD2. CDR1 MDHEN and CDR2 SYDVKM come from the germline V gene. CDR3 size: 15 residues. With 4 bases clipped from V and 3 bases from J, the junction kept 8 bases outside the gene matches. The CDR3 DNA follows: TGTGCCAGCAGTTCACCATACGGGACTAGCTACGAGCAGTACTTC. Translation gives CASSSPYGTSYEQYF.

The J gene is TRBJ2-2, the V gene TRBV27, with 9 bases lining up with TRBD1. This CDR3 region has 15 residues. After removal of 5 bases from V and 3 bases from J, the junction contained 4 bases not matched to a gene. CDR1 is MNHEY and CDR2 is SMNVEV in the germline V gene (reference sequence). In DNA form, the CDR3 reads TGTGCCAGCAGTACCAGGACAGGGGACACCGGGGAGCTGTTTTTT. This translates into CASSTRTGDTGELFF.

J is TRBJ1-1 and V is TRBV10-2; D gene uncertain. The V end was cut by 3 bases, the J end by 1 base, with 12 bases between. Germline V gives CDR1 WSHSY, CDR2 SAAADI. This CDR3 contains 15 residues. CDR3 in DNA: TGCGCCAGCAGTGATTTTTATAAGAGGAACACTGAAGCTTTCTTT. Residues: CASSDFYKRNTEAFF.

The J gene is TRBJ1-1, the V gene TRBV7-9; D unclear. Germline V gene data show CDR1 as SEHNR and CDR2 as FQNEAQ (reference sequence). The ends were cut back, 3 bases at V and 1 base at J, with 12 bases in the middle. CDR3 length: 15 amino acids. CDR3 amino acids: CASSFQTSRNTEAFF. The CDR3 DNA follows: TGTGCCAGCAGCTTCCAGACATCCCGGAACACTGAAGCTTTCTTT.

To note about this clone: Sequence at one end of the junction differs from germline and may be a read error. The CDR3 spells CASSLDGSPYEKLFF. DNA for the CDR3: TGTGCTAGCAGCCTAGACGGGTCCCCTTACGAAAAACTGTTTTTT. The chain links TRBV7-7 to TRBJ1-4; D ambiguous. The CDR3 has 15 residues. Germline CDR1 reads SSHAT; CDR2 reads FNYEAQ (reference sequence).

The rearrangement uses TRBV7-8 and TRBJ2-1; either TRBD1 or TRBD2 may fit D (8 bases each). The V end lost 6 bases, the J end lost 15 bases, and 30 bases lay between the germline ends. Germline V CDR1 and CDR2: SGHVS, FQNEAQ. The CDR3 extends over 16 amino acids. The CDR3 DNA follows: TGTGCCAGCAGGCCTGACAGGGGTTGGAGCGGGAGAGGGGGGTTCTTC. Protein product: CASRPDRGWSGRGGFF.

The chain couples TRBV5-1 to TRBJ1-1; the D is unclear. Per the germline V gene, CDR1 is SGHRS and CDR2 is YFSETQ. Trimming cost V 4 bases and J 1 base, with 11 bases left between them. This CDR3 region has 14 residues. The CDR3 is CASSMLGRNTEAFF. The CDR3 bases are TGCGCCAGCAGCATGCTGGGTCGGAACACTGAAGCTTTCTTT.

This clone was seen a single time. The chain carries TRBV15 and TRBJ1-2; 8 bases fit TRBD1. This CDR3 is built from 18 residues. J gave up 4 bases and V 4 bases, and 17 bases lay outside the gene matches. Per germline, CDR1 LNHNV and CDR2 YYDKDF (reference sequence). The CDR3 reads CATSNIPLGAGGRYGYTF. The CDR3 DNA sequence: TGTGCCACCAGCAATATACCCTTGGGGGCAGGGGGCCGCTATGGCTACACCTTC.

V is TRBV4-1 and J is TRBJ1-1; 7 bases line up with TRBD1. Germline assignment: CDR1 MGHRA and CDR2 YSYEKL. The CDR3 extends over 13 amino acids. J was trimmed by 10 bases and V by 0 bases; bases with no gene match: 5. CDR3 DNA sequence: TGCGCCAGCAGCCAAGAGGAGGGGGCGACAGCTTTCTTT. This encodes CASSQEEGATAFF.

The table lists this clone with a count of one. The rearrangement uses TRBV2 and TRBJ2-1, with 7 bases fitting TRBD1. V dropped 5 bases and J dropped 0; count of bases not matched to a gene: 4. Germline CDR1 is SNHLY and CDR2 is FYNNEI. The CDR3 runs 15 residues. CDR3 protein: CASSRRGPSYNEQFF. For the CDR3, the DNA is TGTGCCAGCAGTCGAAGGGGGCCCTCCTACAATGAGCAGTTCTTC.

This clone appeared a single time. The chain recombines TRBV6-5 with TRBJ2-1; 9 positions match TRBD2. The CDR3 spans 15 residues. The germline gives CDR1 MNHEY, CDR2 SVGAGI. The ends lost 4 bases at V and 7 bases at J; junction bases unmatched: 8. The CDR3, as DNA: TGTGCCAGCAGTTTTAGCGGGAGTGGCACGAATGAGCAGTTCTTC. Its protein is CASSFSGSGTNEQFF.

Worth noting for this clone: One junction end does not reproduce the germline sequence, and a read error may be involved. The J gene is TRBJ2-1, the V gene TRBV28, with TRBD2 identical over 11 bases. Germline V gives CDR1 MDHEN, CDR2 SYDVKM. CDR3 length: 15 amino acids. In nucleotides, the CDR3 is TGTGCCAGCAATTTAGCGGGAGGGCTCTACAATGAGCAGTTCTTC. Its protein product is CASNLAGGLYNEQFF.

This chain uses TRBV6-1 with TRBJ2-7; TRBD1 aligns across 8 bases. CDR1 is MNHNS and CDR2 is SASEGT in the germline V gene. V dropped 4 bases and J dropped 2; count of bases not matched to a gene: 4. This CDR3 is built from 14 residues. The CDR3 sequence: CASSGTGFPYEQYF. The CDR3 DNA reads TGTGCCAGCAGTGGGACAGGGTTTCCCTACGAGCAGTACTTC.

The chain combines TRBV5-1 with TRBJ2-7; 9 nucleotides align to TRBD2. V trimming: 5 bases; J trimming: 0 bases; junction bases outside the gene matches: 12. CDR3 size: 17 residues. Germline V gene sequence: CDR1 SGHRS, CDR2 YFSETQ. This chain's CDR3 is CASSSGLAGFPSYEQYF. CDR3 sequence (DNA): TGCGCCAGCAGTAGTGGGCTAGCGGGATTTCCCTCCTACGAGCAGTACTTC.